This entry lists 18 T cell receptor beta chains sequenced from one sample in a study of blood T cell repertoires in COVID-19. The method was immunoSEQ multiplex PCR; TCRdb's version includes in-frame clones alone and lacks a portion of them. The table records roughly 150,000 clones, about 83% of them present only once. The material sequenced was peripheral blood. The origin of the receptors is a woman in her 70s who had recovered from COVID-19.

This clone has just a few counts. V usage is TRBV5-1 and J usage is TRBJ2-2, with TRBD2 identical over 9 bases. The CDR3 consists of 16 residues. Germline CDR1 is SGHRS and CDR2 is YFSETQ. The V and J ends lost 3 bases and 4 bases, in that order; junction bases with no gene match: 7. The CDR3 loop is CASSSLAGVSTGELFF. CDR3 in DNA: TGCGCCAGCAGCTCGTTAGCGGGAGTAAGCACCGGGGAGCTGTTTTTT.

The rearrangement joins TRBV2 to TRBJ1-1; D is possibly TRBD1 (6 bases). V was shortened by 2 bases and J by 11 bases, with 21 bases between the two germline ends. CDR1 is SNHLY, CDR2 FYNNEI, per germline. The CDR3 is 15 residues long. DNA of the CDR3: TGTGCCAGCAGTGAATTGGCGGGGGCCTACGAGGGGGCTTTCTTT. Translated, it gives CASSELAGAYEGAFF.

The chain uses TRBV28 and TRBJ1-2, with 7 bases matching TRBD1. The V and J ends lost 2 bases and 4 bases, in that order; junction bases with no gene match: 10. This CDR3 is built from 16 residues. Germline V CDR1 and CDR2: MDHEN, SYDVKM. CDR3 in DNA: TGTGCCAGCAGTTTAGAGGGAGCAGGGGGTACCTATGGCTACACCTTC. It yields the protein CASSLEGAGGTYGYTF.

This rearrangement joins TRBV30 to TRBJ1-4; TRBD1 aligns across 7 bases. The length of the CDR3 is 15 residues. Germline loops: CDR1 GTSNPN, CDR2 SVGIG (reference sequence). V shed 3 bases and J 3 bases; nucleotides not matched to a gene: 7. The CDR3: CAWRGPGQPNEKLFF. DNA of the CDR3: TGTGCCTGGAGGGGACCGGGACAGCCTAATGAAAAACTGTTTTTT. Combining the CDR3 with reference TRBV30 and TRBJ1-4 gives the whole variable domain SQTIHQWPATLVQPVGSPLSLECTVEGTSNPNLYWYRQAAGRGLQLLFYSVGIGQISSEVPQNLSASRPQDRQFILSSKKLLLSDSGFYLCAWRGPGQPNEKLFFGSGTQLSVL.

The chain recombines TRBV3-1 (or the pseudogene TRBV3-2) with TRBJ1-3, with D unclear. The V gene lost 7 bases and the J gene lost 8 bases, with 9 bases spanning the gap. The CDR3 is made up of 11 amino acids. CDR1 is LGHDT, CDR2 YNNKEL, per germline (reference sequence). CDR3 DNA: TGTGCCAGCAAGAACGGGGACACCATATATTTT. Its protein is CASKNGDTIYF.

This chain joins TRBV9 and TRBJ2-6; no clear D. The CDR3 is made up of 14 amino acids. Trimming took 4 bases from V and 3 from J, leaving 8 bases between them. The germline CDR1 and CDR2 sequences are SGDLS and YYNGEE. CDR3 amino acids: CASSPMFGANVLTF. Written as DNA, the CDR3 is TGTGCCAGCAGCCCCATGTTTGGGGCCAACGTCCTGACTTTC.

The chain links TRBV3-1 (or the pseudogene TRBV3-2) to TRBJ1-6; D perhaps matches TRBD1 (5 bases). This CDR3 has 14 amino acids. V was cut by 7 bases and J by 5 bases, with 12 bases left in between. The germline V gene has CDR1 LGHDT and CDR2 YNNKEL (reference sequence). The CDR3 spells CASTRQHNNSPLHF. CDR3 bases: TGTGCCAGCACCAGACAGCATAATAATTCACCCCTCCACTTT.

This chain uses TRBV6-5 with TRBJ1-2; D may be TRBD1 (5 bases). This CDR3 spans 15 amino acids. Germline V lookup: CDR1 MNHEY, CDR2 SVGAGI. V was shortened by 4 bases and J by 4 bases, with 16 bases between the two germline ends. CDR3 in amino acids: CASSSPGRQGYGYTF. CDR3 sequence (DNA): TGTGCCAGCAGTTCTCCGGGTCGGCAGGGCTATGGCTACACCTTC.

This chain joins TRBV11-3 and TRBJ2-1; 11 bases are shared with TRBD2. The ends lost 4 bases at V and 3 bases at J; junction bases unmatched: 2. The CDR3 totals 15 residues. CDR1 is SGHNT and CDR2 is YENEEA in the germline V gene. The CDR3 DNA sequence: TGTGCCAGCAGCTCCGGGACTAGCGGCTACAATGAGCAGTTCTTC. Its translation: CASSSGTSGYNEQFF.

The chain uses TRBV28 and TRBJ2-1; D might be TRBD2 (7 bases). Germline lookup yields CDR1 MDHEN and CDR2 SYDVKM. The CDR3 spans 15 residues. Trimming removed 6 bases at V and 3 bases at J, with 15 bases between. This chain's CDR3 is CASSEGGDYYNEQFF. CDR3 nucleotide sequence: TGTGCCAGCAGCGAGGGGGGGGACTACTACAATGAGCAGTTCTTC. The whole variable domain, filled in from reference TRBV28 and TRBJ2-1, reads DVKVTQSSRYLVKRTGEKVFLECVQDMDHENMFWYRQDPGLGLRLIYFSYDVKMKEKGDIPEGYSVSREKKERFSLILESASTNQTSMYLCASSEGGDYYNEQFFGPGTRLTVL.

V and J are TRBV2 and TRBJ2-7; D unresolved. V was pared by 2 bases and J by 3 bases, with 2 bases between. Per germline, CDR1 SNHLY and CDR2 FYNNEI. The CDR3 extends over 11 amino acids. The CDR3 is CASSELYEQYF. The CDR3 nucleotides are TGTGCCAGCAGTGAACTCTACGAGCAGTACTTC.

This chain joins TRBV29-1 and TRBJ2-3; D is perhaps TRBD2 (7 bases). The germline gives CDR1 SQVTM, CDR2 ANQGSEA. V was pared by 5 bases and J by 8 bases, with 17 bases between. This CDR3 has 13 residues. The CDR3 sequence: CSVSIGGVGTQYF. CDR3 sequence (DNA): TGCAGCGTTTCCATAGGGGGGGTGGGTACGCAGTATTTT.

CDR3 bases: TGCGCCAGCAGCCCAGGACAGGGGGCTTGGAGTGAAAAACTGTTTTTT. It encodes CASSPGQGAWSEKLFF. The chain employs TRBV5-1 and TRBJ1-4; TRBD1 matches at 11 bases. The CDR3 is 16 residues long. J was trimmed by 7 bases and V by 4 bases; bases with no gene match: 9. CDR1 is SGHRS, CDR2 YFSETQ, per germline. Variable domain in full (rest from reference TRBV5-1 and TRBJ1-4): KAGVTQTPRYLIKTRGQQVTLSCSPISGHRSVSWYQQTPGQGLQFLFEYFSETQRNKGNFPGRFSGRQFSNSRSEMNVSTLELGDSALYLCASSPGQGAWSEKLFFGSGTQLSVL.

The chain employs TRBV4-3 and TRBJ1-5; D not resolved. The CDR3 length is 15 residues. Trimming pared 4 bases from V and 0 bases from J, leaving 10 bases between. Germline assignment: CDR1 LGHNA and CDR2 YSLEER. CDR3 in DNA: TGCGCCAGCAGCCCATATATCTATAGCAATCAGCCCCAGCATTTT. This sequence encodes CASSPYIYSNQPQHF.

The CDR3 nucleotides are TGCAGCGTCGAGGACAGGGAGACGGATGGTGGAGATACGCAGTATTTT. Protein product: CSVEDRETDGGDTQYF. This chain uses TRBV29-1 with TRBJ2-3; 8 nucleotides match TRBD1. V shed 6 bases and J 5 bases; nucleotides not matched to a gene: 16. Germline V CDR1 and CDR2: SQVTM, ANQGSEA. This CDR3 spans 16 amino acids.

The J gene is TRBJ1-1, the V gene TRBV2, with D perhaps matching TRBD1 (6 bases). The CDR3 has 14 amino acids. Germline assignment: CDR1 SNHLY and CDR2 FYNNEI. With 6 bases removed from V and 3 bases from J, the gap between germline ends came to 14 bases. This CDR3 reads CASRTLQGDTEAFF. The CDR3 DNA reads as TGTGCCAGCAGGACATTACAGGGCGACACTGAAGCTTTCTTT.

This rearrangement joins TRBV28 to TRBJ1-2; maybe TRBD1 (6 bases). V lost 5 bases, J lost 5 bases, and 15 bases lay in between. The CDR3 extends over 14 amino acids. CDR1 and CDR2 from the germline V gene are MDHEN and SYDVKM. CDR3 in DNA: TGTGCCAGCAGTCCAGGACAGCTTACTTATGGCTACACCTTC. Translation gives CASSPGQLTYGYTF.

The gene calls are TRBV5-1 and TRBJ1-2, with 8 bases fitting TRBD1. The germline gives CDR1 SGHRS, CDR2 YFSETQ. The CDR3 length is 17 residues. Trimming at V came to 2 bases and at J to 3 bases, leaving 12 bases not matched to a gene. The CDR3 DNA follows: TGCGCCAGCAGCTTCCAAGCTCAGGGGGCCCCGGACTATGGCTACACCTTC. It specifies CASSFQAQGAPDYGYTF.